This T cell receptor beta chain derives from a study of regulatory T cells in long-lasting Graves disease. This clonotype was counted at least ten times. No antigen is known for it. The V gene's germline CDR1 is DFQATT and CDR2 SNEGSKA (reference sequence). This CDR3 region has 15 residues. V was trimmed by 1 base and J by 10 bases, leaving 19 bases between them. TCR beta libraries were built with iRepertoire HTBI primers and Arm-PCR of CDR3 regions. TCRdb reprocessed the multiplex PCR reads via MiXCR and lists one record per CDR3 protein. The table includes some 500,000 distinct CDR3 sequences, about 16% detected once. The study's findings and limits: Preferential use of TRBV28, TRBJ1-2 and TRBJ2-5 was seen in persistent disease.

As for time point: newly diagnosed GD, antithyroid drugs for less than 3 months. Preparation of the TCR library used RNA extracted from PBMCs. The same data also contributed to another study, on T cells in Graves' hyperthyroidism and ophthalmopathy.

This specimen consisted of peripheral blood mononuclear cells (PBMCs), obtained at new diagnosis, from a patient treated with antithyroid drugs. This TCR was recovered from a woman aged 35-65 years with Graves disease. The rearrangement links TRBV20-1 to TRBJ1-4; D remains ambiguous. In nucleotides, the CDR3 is TGCAGTGCTAGAGTCTTTGGTCAAGTACGGGGAAAACTGTTTTTT. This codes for CSARVFGQVRGKLFF.